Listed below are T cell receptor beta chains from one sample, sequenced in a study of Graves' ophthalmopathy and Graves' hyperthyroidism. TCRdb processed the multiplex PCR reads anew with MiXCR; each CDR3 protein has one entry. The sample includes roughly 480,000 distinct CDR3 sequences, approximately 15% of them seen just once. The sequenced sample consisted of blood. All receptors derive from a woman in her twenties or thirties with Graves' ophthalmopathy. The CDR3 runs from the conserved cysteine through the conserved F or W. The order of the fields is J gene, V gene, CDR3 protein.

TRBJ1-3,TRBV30,CAWNKNRITTSGNTIYF
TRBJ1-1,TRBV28,CASSFTATVNTEAFF
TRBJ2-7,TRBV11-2,CASSSPPDRAPYEQYF
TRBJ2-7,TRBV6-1,CASSVLDQNSYEQYF
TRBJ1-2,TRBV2,CASSEAGGVYGYTF
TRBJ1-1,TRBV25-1,CASSALTGQGGTEAFF
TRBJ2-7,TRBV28,CASRNNGGNEQYF
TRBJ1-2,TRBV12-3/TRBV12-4,CASSGTNYGYTF
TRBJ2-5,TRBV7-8,CASSGRTKETQYF
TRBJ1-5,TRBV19,CASSSGTGQVQPQHF
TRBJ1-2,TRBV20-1,CSARIAGTDYGYTF
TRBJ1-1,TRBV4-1,CASSQGRDRNTEAFF
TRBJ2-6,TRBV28,CASGGAGKHTGANVLTF
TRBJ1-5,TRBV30,CAWSSWGEYSNQPQHF
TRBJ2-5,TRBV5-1,CASSFTGTAETQYF
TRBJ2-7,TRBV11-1,CASSYGTSGISYEQYF
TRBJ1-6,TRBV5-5,CASSLVHNSPLHF
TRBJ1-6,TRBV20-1,CSTESSYNSPLHF
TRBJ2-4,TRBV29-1,CSVAMPAAKNIQYF
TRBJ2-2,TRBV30,CAWNPGLAALNTGELFF
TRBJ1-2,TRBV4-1,CASSQDWAEGDGYTF
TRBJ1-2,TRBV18,CASSPREDGYYGYTF
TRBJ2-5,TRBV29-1,CSVAGTSGIQETQYF
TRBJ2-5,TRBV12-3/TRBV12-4,CASSLFRQSQETQYF
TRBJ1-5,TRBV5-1,CASSNDGGLGQPQHF
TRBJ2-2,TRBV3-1,CASSQERTGGTGELFF
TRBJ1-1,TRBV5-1,CASSLESGMTEAFF
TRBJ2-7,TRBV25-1,CASRPDRGDYEQYF
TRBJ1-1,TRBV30,CAWSPIGPSTEAFF
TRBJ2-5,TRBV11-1,CASSRGTSGAIQETQYF
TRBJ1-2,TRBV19,CASLDRDSYGYTF
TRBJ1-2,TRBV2,CASDREGYGYTF
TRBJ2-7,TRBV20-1,CSATGGRGSYEQYF
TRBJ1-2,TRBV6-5,CASSYIRGSVDGYTF
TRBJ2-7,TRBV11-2,CASSYPGDPSYEQYF
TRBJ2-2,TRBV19,CASSIILRRNTGELFF
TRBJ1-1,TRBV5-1,CASTSGRGSNTEAFF
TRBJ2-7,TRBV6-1,CASSILVLGTGAYEQYF
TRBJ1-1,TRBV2,CASSPEIREAFF
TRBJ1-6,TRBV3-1,CASSQVLTANSPLHF
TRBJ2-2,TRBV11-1,CASSLPGAKDTGELFF
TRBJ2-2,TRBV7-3,CASRDRDSNTGELFF
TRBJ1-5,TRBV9,CASGRGSQPQHF
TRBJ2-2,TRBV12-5,CASGLSGAGELFF
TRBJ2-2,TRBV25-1,CASSPRTSGTTGELFF
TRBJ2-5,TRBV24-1,CATSLGQGLTQYF
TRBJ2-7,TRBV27,CASSISDSYEQYF
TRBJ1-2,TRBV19,CASIPAGQTNYGYTF
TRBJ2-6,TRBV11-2,CASSLPISGANVLTF
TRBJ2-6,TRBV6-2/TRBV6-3,CASSYSGANVLTF
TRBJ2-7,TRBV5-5,CASSTPSGRSREQYF